This T cell receptor (beta chain) is from a study of T cell responses to AZD1222 COVID-19 vaccine. The method was immunoSEQ multiplex PCR; TCRdb's version includes in-frame clones alone and lacks a portion of them. The data hold about 140,000 clones, with over 90% observed a single time. To note about this clone: What it recognizes is unknown.

The CDR3 covers 13 residues. The V and J ends lost 2 bases and 5 bases respectively, with 10 bases between them. Germline V CDR1 and CDR2: PRHDT, FYEKMQ (reference sequence). Study-wide points: Elevations in Spike-specific TCR breadth and depth followed administration of two AZD1222 doses.

This chain uses TRBV13 with TRBJ2-7; TRBD2 is a possible D gene (5 bases). The receptor's source is an adult who received the AZD1222 COVID-19 vaccine. The sample in question was peripheral blood, obtained 28 days after the second AZD1222 dose. This CDR3 is CASSLRRENEQYF. In DNA form, the CDR3 reads TGTGCCAGCAGCTTAAGAAGGGAGAACGAGCAGTACTTC.